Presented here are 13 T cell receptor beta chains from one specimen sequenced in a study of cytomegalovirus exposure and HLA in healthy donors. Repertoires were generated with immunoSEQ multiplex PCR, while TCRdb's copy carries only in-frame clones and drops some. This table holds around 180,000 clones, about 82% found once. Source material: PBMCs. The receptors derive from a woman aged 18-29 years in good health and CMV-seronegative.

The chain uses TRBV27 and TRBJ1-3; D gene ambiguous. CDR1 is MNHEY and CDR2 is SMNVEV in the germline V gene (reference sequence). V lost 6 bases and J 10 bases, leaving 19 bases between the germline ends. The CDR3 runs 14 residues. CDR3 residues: CASRGVGRSGTIYF. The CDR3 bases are TGTGCCAGCAGGGGAGTCGGGCGCTCTGGGACCATATATTTT.

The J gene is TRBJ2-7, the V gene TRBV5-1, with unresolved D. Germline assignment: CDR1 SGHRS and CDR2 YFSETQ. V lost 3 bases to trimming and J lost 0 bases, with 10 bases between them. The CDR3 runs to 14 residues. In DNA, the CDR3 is TGCGCCAGCAGCTACTTACCGGTCTCCTACGAGCAGTACTTC. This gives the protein CASSYLPVSYEQYF.

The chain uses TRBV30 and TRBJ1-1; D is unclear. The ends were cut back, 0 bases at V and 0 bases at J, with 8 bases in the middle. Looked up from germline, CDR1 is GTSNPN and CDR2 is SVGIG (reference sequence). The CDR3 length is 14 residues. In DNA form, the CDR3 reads TGTGCCTGGAGTGTACATGGGCTGAACACTGAAGCTTTCTTT. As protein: CAWSVHGLNTEAFF.

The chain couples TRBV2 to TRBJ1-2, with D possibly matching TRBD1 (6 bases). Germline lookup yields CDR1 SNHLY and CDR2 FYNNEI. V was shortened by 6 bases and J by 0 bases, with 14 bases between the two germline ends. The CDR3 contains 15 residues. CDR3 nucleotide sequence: TGTGCCAGCAGCCGACGACAGGACGCTAACTATGGCTACACCTTC. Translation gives CASSRRQDANYGYTF.

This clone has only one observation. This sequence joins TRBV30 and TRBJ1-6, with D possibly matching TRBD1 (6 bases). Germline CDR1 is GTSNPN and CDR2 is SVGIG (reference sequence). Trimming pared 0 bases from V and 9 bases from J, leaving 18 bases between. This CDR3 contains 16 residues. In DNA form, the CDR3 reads TGTGCCTGGAGTGTAACAATCGGACAGAGAGGTTCACCCCTCCACTTT. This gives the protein CAWSVTIGQRGSPLHF.

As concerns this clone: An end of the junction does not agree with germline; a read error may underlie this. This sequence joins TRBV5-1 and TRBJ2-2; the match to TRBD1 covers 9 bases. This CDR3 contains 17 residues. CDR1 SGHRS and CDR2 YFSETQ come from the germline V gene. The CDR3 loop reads CASSPAGTGKNPGELFF. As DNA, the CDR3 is TGCGCCAGCAGCCCGGCCGGGACAGGGAAGAACCCCGGGGAGCTGTTTTTT.

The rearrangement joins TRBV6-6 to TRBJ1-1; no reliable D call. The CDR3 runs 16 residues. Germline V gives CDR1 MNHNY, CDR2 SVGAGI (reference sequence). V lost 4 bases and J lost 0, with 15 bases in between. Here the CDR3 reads CASSSPPEYMNTEAFF. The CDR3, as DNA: TGTGCCAGCAGTTCACCCCCGGAGTATATGAACACTGAAGCTTTCTTT.

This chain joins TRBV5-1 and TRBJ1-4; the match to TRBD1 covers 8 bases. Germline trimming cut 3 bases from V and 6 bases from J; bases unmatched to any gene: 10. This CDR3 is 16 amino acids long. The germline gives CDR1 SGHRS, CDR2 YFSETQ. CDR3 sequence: CASSWSPGTGDEKLFF. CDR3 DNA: TGCGCCAGCAGCTGGTCTCCCGGGACAGGCGATGAAAAACTGTTTTTT.

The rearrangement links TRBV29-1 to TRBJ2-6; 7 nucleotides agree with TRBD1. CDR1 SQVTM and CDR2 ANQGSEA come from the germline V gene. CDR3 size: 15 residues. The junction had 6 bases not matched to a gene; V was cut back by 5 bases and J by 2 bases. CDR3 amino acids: CSVRLTGAGANVLTF. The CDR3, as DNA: TGCAGCGTTAGGCTCACAGGGGCTGGGGCCAACGTCCTGACTTTC.

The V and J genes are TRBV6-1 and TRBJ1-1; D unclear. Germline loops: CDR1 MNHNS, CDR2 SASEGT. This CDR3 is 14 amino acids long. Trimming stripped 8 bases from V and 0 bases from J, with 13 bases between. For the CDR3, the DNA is TGTGCCAGCCTGCCGAATAACATGAACACTGAAGCTTTCTTT. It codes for CASLPNNMNTEAFF.

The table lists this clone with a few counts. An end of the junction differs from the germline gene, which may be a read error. CDR3 protein: CASSFPSDRAIF. CDR3 DNA: TGTGCCAGCTCATTCCCGTCGGACAGGGCAATTTTT. V gene TRBV18 combines with J gene TRBJ1-4; TRBD1 matches 8 bases. Germline CDR1 KGHSH, CDR2 LQKENI. This CDR3 is built from 12 residues.

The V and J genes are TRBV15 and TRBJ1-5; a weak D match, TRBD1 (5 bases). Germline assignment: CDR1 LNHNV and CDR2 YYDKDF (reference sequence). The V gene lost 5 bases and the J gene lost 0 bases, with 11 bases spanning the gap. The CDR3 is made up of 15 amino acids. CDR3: CATSPDTYSNQPQHF. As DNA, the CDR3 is TGTGCCACCAGCCCGGACACATATAGCAATCAGCCCCAGCATTTT.

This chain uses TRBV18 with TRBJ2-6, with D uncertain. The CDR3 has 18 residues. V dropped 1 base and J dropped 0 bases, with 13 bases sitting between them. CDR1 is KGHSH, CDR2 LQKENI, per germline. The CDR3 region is CASSPLVQAASGANVLTF. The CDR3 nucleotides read TGTGCCAGCTCACCACTCGTCCAGGCTGCCTCTGGGGCCAACGTCCTGACTTTC. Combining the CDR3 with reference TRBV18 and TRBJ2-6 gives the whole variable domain NAGVMQNPRHLVRRRGQEARLRCSPMKGHSHVYWYRQLPEEGLKFMVYLQKENIIDESGMPKERFSAEFPKEGPSILRIQQVVRGDSAAYFCASSPLVQAASGANVLTFGAGSRLTVL.